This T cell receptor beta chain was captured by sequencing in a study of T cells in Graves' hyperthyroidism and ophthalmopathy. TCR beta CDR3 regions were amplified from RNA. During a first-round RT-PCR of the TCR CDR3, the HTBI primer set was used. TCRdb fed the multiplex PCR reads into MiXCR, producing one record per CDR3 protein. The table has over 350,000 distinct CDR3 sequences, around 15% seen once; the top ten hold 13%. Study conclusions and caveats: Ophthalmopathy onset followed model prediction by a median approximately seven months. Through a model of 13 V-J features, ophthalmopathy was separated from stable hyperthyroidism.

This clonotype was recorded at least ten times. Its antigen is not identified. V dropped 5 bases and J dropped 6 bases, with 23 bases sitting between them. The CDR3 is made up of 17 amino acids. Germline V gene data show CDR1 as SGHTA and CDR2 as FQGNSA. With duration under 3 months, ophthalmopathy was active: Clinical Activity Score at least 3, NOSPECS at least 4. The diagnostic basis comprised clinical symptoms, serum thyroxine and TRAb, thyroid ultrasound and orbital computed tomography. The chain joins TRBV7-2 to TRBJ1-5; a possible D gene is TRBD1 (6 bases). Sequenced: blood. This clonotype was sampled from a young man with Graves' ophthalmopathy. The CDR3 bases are TGTGCCAGCAGCCCCTTTGGGGGGCGGGGACATCGTCAGCCCCAGCATTTT. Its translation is CASSPFGGRGHRQPQHF.